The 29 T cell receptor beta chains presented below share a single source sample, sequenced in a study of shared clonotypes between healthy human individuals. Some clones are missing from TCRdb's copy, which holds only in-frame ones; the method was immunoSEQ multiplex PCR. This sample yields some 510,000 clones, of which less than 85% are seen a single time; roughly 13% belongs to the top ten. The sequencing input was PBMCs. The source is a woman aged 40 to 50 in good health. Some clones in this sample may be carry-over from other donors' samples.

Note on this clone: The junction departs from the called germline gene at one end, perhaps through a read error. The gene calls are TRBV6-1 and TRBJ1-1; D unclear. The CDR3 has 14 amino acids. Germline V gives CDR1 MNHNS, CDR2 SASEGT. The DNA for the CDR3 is TGTGCCAGCAGTGAACATATAAAGAACACTGAAGTTTTCTTT. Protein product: CASSEHIKNTEVFF.

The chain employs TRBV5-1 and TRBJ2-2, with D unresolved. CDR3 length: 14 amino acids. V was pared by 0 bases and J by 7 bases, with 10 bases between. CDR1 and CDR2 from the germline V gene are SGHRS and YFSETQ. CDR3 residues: CASSLDGSHGELFF. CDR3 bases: TGCGCCAGCAGCTTGGATGGCTCTCACGGGGAGCTGTTTTTT.

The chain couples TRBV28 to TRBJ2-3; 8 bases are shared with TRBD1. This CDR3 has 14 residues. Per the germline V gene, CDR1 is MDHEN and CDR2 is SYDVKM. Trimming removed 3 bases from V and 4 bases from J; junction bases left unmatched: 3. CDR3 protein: CASSLLGQADTQYF. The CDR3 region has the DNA TGTGCCAGCAGTTTGCTGGGACAGGCAGATACGCAGTATTTT. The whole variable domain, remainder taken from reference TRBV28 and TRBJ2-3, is DVKVTQSSRYLVKRTGEKVFLECVQDMDHENMFWYRQDPGLGLRLIYFSYDVKMKEKGDIPEGYSVSREKKERFSLILESASTNQTSMYLCASSLLGQADTQYFGPGTRLTVL.

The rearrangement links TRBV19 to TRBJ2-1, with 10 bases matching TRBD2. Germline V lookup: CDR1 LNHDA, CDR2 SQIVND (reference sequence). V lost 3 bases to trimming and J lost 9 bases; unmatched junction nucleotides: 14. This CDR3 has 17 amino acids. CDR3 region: CASSIGWLAGDVSEQFF. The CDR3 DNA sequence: TGTGCCAGTAGTATCGGGTGGCTAGCGGGAGACGTGAGTGAGCAGTTCTTC.

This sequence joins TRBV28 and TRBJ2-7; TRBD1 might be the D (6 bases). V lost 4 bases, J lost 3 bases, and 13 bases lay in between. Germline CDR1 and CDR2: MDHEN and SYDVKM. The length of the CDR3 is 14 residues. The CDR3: CASSSGTLNYEQYF. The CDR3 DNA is TGTGCCAGCAGTTCTGGGACACTAAACTACGAGCAGTACTTC.

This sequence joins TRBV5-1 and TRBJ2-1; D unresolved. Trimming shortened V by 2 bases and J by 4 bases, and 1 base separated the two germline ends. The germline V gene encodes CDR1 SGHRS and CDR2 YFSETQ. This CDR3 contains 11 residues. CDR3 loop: CASSFYNEQFF. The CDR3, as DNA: TGCGCCAGCAGCTTTTACAATGAGCAGTTCTTC.

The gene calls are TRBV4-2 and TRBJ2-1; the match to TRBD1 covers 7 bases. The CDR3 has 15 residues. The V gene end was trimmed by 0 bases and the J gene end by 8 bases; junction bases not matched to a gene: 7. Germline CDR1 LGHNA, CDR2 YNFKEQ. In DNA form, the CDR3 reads TGTGCCAGCAGCCAAGATAGAGGGACAGCCGATGAGCAGTTCTTC. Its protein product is CASSQDRGTADEQFF.

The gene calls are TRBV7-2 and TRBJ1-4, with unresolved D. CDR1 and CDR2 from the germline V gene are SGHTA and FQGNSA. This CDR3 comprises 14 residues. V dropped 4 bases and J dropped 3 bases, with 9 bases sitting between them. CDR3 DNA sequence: TGTGCCAGCAGCTCTAGAAGCCCTAATGAAAAACTGTTTTTT. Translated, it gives CASSSRSPNEKLFF.

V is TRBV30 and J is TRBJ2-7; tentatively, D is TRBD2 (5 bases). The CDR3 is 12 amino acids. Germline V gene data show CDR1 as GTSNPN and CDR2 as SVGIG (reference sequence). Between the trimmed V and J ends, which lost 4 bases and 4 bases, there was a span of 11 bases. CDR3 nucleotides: TGTGCCTGGAAGGGTAGAGGGTACGAGCAGTACTTC. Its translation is CAWKGRGYEQYF.

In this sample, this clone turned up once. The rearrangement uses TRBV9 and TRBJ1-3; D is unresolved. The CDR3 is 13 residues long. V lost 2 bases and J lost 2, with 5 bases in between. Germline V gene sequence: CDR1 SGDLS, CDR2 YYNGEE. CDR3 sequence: CASSVQTGNTIYF. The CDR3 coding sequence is TGTGCCAGCAGCGTCCAAACTGGAAACACCATATATTTT.

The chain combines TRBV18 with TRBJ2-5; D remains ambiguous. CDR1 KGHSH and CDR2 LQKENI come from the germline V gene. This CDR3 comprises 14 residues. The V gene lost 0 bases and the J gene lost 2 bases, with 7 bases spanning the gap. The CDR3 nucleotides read TGTGCCAGCTCACCACCCAATCCTCAAGAGACCCAGTACTTC. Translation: CASSPPNPQETQYF.

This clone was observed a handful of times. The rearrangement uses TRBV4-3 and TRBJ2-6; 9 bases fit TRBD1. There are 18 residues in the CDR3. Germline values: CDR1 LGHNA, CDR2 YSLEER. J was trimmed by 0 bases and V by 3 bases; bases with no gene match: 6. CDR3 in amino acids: CASSQAGQGLSGANVLTF. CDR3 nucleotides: TGCGCCAGCAGCCAGGCGGGACAGGGCCTCTCTGGGGCCAACGTCCTGACTTTC.

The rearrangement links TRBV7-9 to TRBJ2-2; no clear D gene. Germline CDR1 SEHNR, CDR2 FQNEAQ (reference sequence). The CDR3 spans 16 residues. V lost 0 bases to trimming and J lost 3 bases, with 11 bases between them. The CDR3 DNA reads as TGTGCCAGCAGCTTAGCGGTAGCCTCTTACACCGGGGAGCTGTTTTTT. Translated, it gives CASSLAVASYTGELFF.

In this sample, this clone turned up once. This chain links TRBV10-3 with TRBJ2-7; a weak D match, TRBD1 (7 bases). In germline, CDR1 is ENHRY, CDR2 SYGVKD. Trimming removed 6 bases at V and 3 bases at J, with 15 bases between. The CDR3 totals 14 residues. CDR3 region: CAIRTGRGDYEQYF. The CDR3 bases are TGTGCCATCAGGACAGGCAGGGGGGACTACGAGCAGTACTTC.

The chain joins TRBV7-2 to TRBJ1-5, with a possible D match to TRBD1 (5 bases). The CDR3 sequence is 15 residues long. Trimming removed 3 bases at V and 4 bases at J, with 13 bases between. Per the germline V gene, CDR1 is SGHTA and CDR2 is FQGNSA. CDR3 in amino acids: CASSFDGGSNQPQHF. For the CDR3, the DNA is TGTGCCAGCAGCTTTGACGGGGGTAGTAATCAGCCCCAGCATTTT.

The CDR3 bases are TGTGCCAGCAGTGAAGCAATTTCGGGCACTGAAGCTTTCTTT. Protein: CASSEAISGTEAFF. This chain links TRBV2 with TRBJ1-1; unclear D gene. Between the trimmed V and J ends, which lost 0 bases and 4 bases, there was a span of 9 bases. The CDR3 consists of 14 residues. The germline V gene encodes CDR1 SNHLY and CDR2 FYNNEI.

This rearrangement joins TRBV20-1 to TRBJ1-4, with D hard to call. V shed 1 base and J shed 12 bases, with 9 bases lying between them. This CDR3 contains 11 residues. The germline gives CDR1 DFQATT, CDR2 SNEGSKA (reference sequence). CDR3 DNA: TGCAGTGCTAGAGGGGGAAGTCAACTGTTTTTT. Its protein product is CSARGGSQLFF.

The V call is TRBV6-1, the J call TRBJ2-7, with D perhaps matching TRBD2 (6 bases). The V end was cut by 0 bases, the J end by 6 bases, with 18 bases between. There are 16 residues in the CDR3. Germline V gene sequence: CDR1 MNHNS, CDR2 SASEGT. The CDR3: CASSEAVGLPGREQYF. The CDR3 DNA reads TGTGCCAGCAGTGAAGCCGTTGGACTACCGGGGCGCGAGCAGTACTTC.

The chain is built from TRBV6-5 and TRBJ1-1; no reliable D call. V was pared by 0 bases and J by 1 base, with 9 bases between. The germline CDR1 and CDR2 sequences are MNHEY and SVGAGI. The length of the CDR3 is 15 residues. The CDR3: CASSYSLSGNTEAFF. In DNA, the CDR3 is TGTGCCAGCAGTTACTCTCTTTCGGGGAACACTGAAGCTTTCTTT.

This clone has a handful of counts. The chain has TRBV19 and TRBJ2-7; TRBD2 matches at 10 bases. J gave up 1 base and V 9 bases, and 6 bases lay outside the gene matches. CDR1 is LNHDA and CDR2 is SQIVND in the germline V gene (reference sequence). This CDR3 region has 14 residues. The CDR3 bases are TGTGCCAGCAGTGGGACTAGCGTTTCCTACGAGCAGTACTTC. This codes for CASSGTSVSYEQYF. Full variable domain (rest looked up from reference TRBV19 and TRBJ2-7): DGGITQSPKYLFRKEGQNVTLSCEQNLNHDAMYWYRQDPGQGLRLIYYSQIVNDFQKGDIAEGYSVSREKKESFPLTVTSAQKNPTAFYLCASSGTSVSYEQYFGPGTRLTVT.

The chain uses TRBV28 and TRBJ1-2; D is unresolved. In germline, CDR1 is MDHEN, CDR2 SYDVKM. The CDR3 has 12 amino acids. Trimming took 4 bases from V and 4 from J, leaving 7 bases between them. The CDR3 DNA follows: TGTGCCAGCAGTTCTAGGGCCTATGGCTACACCTTC. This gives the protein CASSSRAYGYTF.

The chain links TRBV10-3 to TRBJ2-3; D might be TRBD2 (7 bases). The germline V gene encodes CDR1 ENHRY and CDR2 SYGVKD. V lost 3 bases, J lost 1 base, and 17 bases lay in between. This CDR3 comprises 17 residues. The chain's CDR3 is CAISEGGGGSGTDTQYF. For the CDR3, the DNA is TGTGCCATCAGTGAAGGGGGGGGCGGGAGCGGCACAGATACGCAGTATTTT.

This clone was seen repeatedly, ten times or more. The CDR3 coding sequence is TGTGCCATCAGTGAGTTGGGGCAGTCCGGTAATTCACCCCTCCACTTT. Its protein is CAISELGQSGNSPLHF. The chain recombines TRBV10-3 with TRBJ1-6; D is perhaps TRBD1 (5 bases). The length of the CDR3 is 16 residues. Germline V gives CDR1 ENHRY, CDR2 SYGVKD. V dropped 1 base and J dropped 6 bases, with 13 bases sitting between them.

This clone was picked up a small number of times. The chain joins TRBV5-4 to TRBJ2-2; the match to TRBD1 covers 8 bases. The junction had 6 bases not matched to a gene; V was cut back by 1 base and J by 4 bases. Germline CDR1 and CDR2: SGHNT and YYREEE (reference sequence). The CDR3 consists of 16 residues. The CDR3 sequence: CASSLNRGAGTGELFF. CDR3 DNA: TGTGCCAGCAGCTTGAACAGGGGGGCGGGCACCGGGGAGCTGTTTTTT.

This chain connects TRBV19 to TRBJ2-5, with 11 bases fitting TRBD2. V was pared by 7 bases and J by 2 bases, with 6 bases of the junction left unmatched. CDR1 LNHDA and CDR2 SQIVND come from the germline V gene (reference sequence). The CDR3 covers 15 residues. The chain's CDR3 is CASTPGLAEQETQYF. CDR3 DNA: TGTGCCAGTACCCCGGGACTAGCGGAACAAGAGACCCAGTACTTC.

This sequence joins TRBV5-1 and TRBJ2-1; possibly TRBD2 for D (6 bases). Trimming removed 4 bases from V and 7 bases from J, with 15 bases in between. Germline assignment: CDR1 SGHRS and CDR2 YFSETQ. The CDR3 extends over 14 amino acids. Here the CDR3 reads CASSPSSGHNEQFF. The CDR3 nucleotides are TGCGCCAGCAGCCCGAGCAGCGGGCATAATGAGCAGTTCTTC.

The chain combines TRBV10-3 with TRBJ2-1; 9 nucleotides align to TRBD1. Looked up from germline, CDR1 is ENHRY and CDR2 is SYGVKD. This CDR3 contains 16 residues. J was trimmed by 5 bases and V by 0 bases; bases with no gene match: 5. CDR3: CAISESVGTGNNEQFF. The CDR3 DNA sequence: TGTGCCATCAGTGAGTCTGTGGGGACAGGGAACAATGAGCAGTTCTTC.

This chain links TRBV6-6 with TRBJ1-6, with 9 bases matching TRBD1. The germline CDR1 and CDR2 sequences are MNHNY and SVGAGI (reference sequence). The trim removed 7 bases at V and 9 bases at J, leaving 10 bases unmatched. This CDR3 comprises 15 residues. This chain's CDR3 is CASTHPGQGFSPLHF. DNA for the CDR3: TGTGCCAGCACTCACCCGGGACAGGGCTTTTCACCCCTCCACTTT.

The CDR3 nucleotides are TGTGCCAGCTCACCACGCGAGCGGGCCAACACAGATACGCAGTATTTT. It is translated as CASSPRERANTDTQYF. The gene calls are TRBV18 and TRBJ2-3, with a weak D call TRBD2 (6 bases). The CDR3 extends over 16 amino acids. The V gene lost 1 base and the J gene lost 2 bases, with 13 bases spanning the gap. Germline lookup yields CDR1 KGHSH and CDR2 LQKENI. Based on the CDR3 plus reference TRBV18 and TRBJ2-3, the full variable domain is NAGVMQNPRHLVRRRGQEARLRCSPMKGHSHVYWYRQLPEEGLKFMVYLQKENIIDESGMPKERFSAEFPKEGPSILRIQQVVRGDSAAYFCASSPRERANTDTQYFGPGTRLTVL.